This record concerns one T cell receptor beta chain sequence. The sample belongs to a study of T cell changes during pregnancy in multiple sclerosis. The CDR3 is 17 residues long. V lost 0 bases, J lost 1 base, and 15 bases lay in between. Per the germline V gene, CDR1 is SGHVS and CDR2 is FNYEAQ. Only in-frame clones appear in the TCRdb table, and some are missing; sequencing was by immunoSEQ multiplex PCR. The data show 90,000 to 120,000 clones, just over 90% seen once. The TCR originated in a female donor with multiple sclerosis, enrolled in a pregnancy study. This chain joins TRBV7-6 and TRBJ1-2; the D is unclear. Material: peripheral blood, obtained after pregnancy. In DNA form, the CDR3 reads TGTGCCAGCAGCTTAGCGATGGGAGGCGGCGTTAACTATGGCTACACCTTC. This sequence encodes CASSLAMGGGVNYGYTF.